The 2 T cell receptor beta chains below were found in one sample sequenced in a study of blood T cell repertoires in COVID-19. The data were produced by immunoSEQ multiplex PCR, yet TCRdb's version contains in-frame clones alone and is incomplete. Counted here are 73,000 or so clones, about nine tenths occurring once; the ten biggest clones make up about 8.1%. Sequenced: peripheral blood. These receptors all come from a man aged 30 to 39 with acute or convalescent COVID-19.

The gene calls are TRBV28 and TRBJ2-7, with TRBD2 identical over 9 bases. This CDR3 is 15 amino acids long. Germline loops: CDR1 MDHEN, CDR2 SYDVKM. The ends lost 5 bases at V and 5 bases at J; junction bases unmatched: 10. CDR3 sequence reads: CASSRAGGPQDEQYF. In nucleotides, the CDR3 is TGTGCCAGCAGTCGGGCGGGAGGGCCTCAAGACGAGCAGTACTTC.

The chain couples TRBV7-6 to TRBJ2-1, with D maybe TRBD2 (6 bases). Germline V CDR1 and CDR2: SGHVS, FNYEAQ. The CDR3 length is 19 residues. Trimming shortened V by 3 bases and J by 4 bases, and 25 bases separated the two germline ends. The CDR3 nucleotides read TGTGCCAGCAGCTTTTTCCCCCCCGGGAGCGTCGGGAAATACAATGAGCAGTTCTTC. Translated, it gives CASSFFPPGSVGKYNEQFF.